The source of this T cell receptor beta chain is a study of identical twins' blood T cells. This clonotype has a handful of counts. One entry per CDR3 protein results from TCRdb running MiXCR on the 5' RACE reads. The sample has fewer than 450,000 distinct CDR3 sequences; roughly 31% are singletons. The CDR3 runs 14 residues. V was cut by 6 bases and J by 0 bases, with 11 bases left in between. Sequenced: PBMCs. V gene TRBV12-3 or TRBV12-4 combines with J gene TRBJ1-1; perhaps TRBD1 as D (5 bases). The clonotype originates from a woman between 18 and 50 years old in good health. CDR3 in DNA: TGTGCCAGCAGACCTAGGGGTCTGAACACTGAAGCTTTCTTT. It encodes CASRPRGLNTEAFF.